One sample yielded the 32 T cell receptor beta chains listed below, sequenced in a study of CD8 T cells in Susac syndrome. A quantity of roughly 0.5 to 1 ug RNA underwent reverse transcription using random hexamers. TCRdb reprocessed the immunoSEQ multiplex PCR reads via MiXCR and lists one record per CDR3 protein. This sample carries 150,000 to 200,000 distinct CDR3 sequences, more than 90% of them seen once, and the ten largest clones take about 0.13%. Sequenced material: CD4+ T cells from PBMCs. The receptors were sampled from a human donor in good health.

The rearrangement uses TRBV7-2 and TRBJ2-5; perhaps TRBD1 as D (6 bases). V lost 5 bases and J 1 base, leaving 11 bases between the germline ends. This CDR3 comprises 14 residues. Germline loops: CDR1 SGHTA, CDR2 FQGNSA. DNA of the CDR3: TGTGCCAGCAGCAGGGGGAGTCCCCAAGAGACCCAGTACTTC. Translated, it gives CASSRGSPQETQYF.

The CDR3 DNA sequence: TGTGCCAGCAGTGAATCGGGGGGCGCGGGGGAGACCCAGTACTTC. This encodes CASSESGGAGETQYF. The J gene is TRBJ2-5, the V gene TRBV25-1, with TRBD2 as a possible D gene (7 bases). Germline V lookup: CDR1 MGHDK, CDR2 SYGVNS. CDR3 length: 15 residues. Deletions cut 1 base from V and 5 bases from J, with 14 bases between.

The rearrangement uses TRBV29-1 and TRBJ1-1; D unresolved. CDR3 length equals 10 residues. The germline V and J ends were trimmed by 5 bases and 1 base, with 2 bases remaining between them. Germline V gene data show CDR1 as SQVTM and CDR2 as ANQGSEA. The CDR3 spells CSVRNTEAFF. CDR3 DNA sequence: TGCAGCGTTAGGAACACTGAAGCTTTCTTT.

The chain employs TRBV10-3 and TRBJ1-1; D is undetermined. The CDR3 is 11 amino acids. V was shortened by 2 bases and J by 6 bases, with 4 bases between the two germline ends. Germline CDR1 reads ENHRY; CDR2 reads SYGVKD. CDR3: CAISEGSEAFF. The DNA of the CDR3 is TGTGCCATCAGTGAGGGTTCTGAAGCTTTCTTT.

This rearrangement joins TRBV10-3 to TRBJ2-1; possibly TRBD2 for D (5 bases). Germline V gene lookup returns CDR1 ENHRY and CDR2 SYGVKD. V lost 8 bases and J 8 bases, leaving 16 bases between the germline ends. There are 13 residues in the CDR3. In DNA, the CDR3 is TGTGCCATCGGCTTCGAGGGAATCCATGAGCAGTTCTTC. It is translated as CAIGFEGIHEQFF.

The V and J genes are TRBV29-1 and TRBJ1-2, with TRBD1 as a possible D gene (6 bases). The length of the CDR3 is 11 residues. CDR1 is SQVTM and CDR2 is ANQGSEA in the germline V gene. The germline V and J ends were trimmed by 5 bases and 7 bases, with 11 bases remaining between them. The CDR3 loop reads CSVRGSAGYTF. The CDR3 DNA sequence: TGCAGCGTTAGGGGGTCCGCTGGCTACACCTTC.

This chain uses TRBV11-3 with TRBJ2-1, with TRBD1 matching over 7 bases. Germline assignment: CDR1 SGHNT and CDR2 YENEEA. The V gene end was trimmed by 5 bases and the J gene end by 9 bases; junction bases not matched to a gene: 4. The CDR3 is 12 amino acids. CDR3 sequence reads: CASSATGPEQFF. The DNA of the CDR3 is TGTGCCAGCAGCGCGACAGGGCCTGAGCAGTTCTTC. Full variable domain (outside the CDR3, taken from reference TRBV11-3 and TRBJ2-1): EAGVVQSPRYKIIEKKQPVAFWCNPISGHNTLYWYLQNLGQGPELLIRYENEEAVDDSQLPKDRFSAERLKGVDSTLKIQPAELGDSAVYLCASSATGPEQFFGPGTRLTVL.

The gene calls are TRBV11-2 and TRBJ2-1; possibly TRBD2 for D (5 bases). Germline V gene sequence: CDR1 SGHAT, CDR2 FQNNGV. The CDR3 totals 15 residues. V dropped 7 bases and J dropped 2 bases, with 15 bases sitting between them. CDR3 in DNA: TGTGCCAGCACCAGTATTCCGAGGGCCTACAATGAGCAGTTCTTC. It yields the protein CASTSIPRAYNEQFF.

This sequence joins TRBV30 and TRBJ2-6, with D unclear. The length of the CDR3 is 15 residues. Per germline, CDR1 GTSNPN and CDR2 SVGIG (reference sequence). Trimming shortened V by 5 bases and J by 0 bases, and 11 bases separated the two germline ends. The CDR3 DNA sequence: TGTGCCTGGTTAAGGGTGTTCTCTGGGGCCAACGTCCTGACTTTC. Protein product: CAWLRVFSGANVLTF.

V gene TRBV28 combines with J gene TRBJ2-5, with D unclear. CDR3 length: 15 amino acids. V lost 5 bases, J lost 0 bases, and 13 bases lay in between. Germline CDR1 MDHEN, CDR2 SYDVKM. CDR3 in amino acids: CASSRLGPDQETQYF. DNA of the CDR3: TGTGCCAGCAGTCGCCTCGGGCCTGACCAAGAGACCCAGTACTTC.

The CDR3 loop reads CASSLEGALDYGYTF. Here the CDR3 DNA reads TGTGCCAGCAGCTTAGAAGGGGCGCTAGACTATGGCTACACCTTC. J is TRBJ1-2 and V is TRBV7-8; tentatively, D is TRBD1 (5 bases). This CDR3 comprises 15 residues. Germline lookup yields CDR1 SGHVS and CDR2 FQNEAQ. Trimming left V 1 base short and J 3 bases short, with 12 bases between. Supplemented by reference TRBV7-8 and TRBJ1-2, the full variable domain reads GAGVSQSPRYKVAKRGQDVALRCDPISGHVSLFWYQQALGQGPEFLTYFQNEAQLDKSGLPSDRFFAERPEGSVSTLKIQRTQQEDSAVYLCASSLEGALDYGYTFGSGTRLTVV.

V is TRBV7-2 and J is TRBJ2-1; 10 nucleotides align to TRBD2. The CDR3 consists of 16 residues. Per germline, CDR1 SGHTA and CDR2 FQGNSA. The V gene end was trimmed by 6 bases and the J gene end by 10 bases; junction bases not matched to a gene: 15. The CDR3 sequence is CASSSQRSGGAREQFF. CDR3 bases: TGTGCCAGCAGTTCCCAGAGGAGCGGGGGGGCCCGGGAGCAGTTCTTC.

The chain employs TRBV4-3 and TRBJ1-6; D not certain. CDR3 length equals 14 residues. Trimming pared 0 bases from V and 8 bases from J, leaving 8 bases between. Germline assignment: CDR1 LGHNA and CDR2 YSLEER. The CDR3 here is CASSQDRRDSPLHF. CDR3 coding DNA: TGCGCCAGCAGCCAAGATCGTCGGGATTCACCCCTCCACTTT.

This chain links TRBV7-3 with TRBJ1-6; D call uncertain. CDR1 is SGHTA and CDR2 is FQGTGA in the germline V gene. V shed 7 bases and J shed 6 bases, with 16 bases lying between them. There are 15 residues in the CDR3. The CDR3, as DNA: TGTGCCAGCATCATGGCGGGCGCGGGTAATTCACCCCTCCACTTT. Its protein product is CASIMAGAGNSPLHF.

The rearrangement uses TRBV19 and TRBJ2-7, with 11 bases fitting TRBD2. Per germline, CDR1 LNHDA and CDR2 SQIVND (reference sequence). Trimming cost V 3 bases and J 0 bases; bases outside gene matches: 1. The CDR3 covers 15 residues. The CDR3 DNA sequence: TGTGCCAGTAGTATGACTAGCGGGGACTCCTACGAGCAGTACTTC. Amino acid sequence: CASSMTSGDSYEQYF.

CDR3 amino acids: CASSMSTSTDTQYF. CDR3 sequence (DNA): TGTGCCAGTAGTATGTCAACTAGCACAGATACGCAGTATTTT. The chain carries TRBV19 and TRBJ2-3; D remains unclear. This CDR3 contains 14 residues. Germline V gives CDR1 LNHDA, CDR2 SQIVND (reference sequence). The V end lost 3 bases, the J end lost 0 bases, and 7 bases lay between the germline ends.

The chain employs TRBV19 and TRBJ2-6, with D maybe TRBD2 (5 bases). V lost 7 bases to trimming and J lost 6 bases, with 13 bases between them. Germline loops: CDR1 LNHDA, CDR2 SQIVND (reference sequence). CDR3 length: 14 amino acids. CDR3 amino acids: CASTPRAEANVLTF. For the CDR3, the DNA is TGTGCCAGTACCCCGCGGGCTGAGGCCAACGTCCTGACTTTC.

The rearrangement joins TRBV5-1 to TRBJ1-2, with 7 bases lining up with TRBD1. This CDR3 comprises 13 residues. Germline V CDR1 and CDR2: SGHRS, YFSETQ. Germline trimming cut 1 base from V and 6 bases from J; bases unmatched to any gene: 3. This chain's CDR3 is CASSLPGGNGYTF. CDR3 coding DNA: TGCGCCAGCAGCTTGCCAGGGGGTAATGGCTACACCTTC.

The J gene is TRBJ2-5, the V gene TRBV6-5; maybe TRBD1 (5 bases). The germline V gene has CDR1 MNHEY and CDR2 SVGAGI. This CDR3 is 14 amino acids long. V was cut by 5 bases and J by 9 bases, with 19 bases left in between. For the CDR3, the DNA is TGTGCCAGCAGTCCCGAGGCCCGCATAGGGGCCCAGTACTTC. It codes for CASSPEARIGAQYF.

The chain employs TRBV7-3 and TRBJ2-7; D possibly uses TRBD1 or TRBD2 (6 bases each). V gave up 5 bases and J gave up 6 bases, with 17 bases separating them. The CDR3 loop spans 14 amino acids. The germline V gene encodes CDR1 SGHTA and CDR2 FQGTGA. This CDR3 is CASSPMGGRGEQYF. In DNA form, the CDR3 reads TGTGCCAGCAGCCCCATGGGGGGCAGGGGCGAGCAGTACTTC.

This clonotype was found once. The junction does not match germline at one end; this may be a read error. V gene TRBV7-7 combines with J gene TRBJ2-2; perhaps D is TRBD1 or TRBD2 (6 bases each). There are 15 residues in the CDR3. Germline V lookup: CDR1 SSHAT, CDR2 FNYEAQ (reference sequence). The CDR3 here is CASSGPQGVPGELFF. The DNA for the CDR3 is TGTGCTAGCAGCGGGCCACAGGGAGTCCCCGGGGAGCTGTTTTTT.

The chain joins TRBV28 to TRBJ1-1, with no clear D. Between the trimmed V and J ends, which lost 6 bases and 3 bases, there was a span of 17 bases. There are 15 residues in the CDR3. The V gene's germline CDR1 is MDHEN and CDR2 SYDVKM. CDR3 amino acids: CASRTQAPTDTEAFF. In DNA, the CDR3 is TGTGCCAGCAGGACGCAGGCCCCAACGGACACTGAAGCTTTCTTT.

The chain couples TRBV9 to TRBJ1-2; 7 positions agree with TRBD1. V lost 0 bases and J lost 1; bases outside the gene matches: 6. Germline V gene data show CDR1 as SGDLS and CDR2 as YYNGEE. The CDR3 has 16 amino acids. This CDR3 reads CASSVASGTVNYGYTF. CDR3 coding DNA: TGTGCCAGCAGCGTAGCTTCGGGGACAGTTAACTATGGCTACACCTTC.

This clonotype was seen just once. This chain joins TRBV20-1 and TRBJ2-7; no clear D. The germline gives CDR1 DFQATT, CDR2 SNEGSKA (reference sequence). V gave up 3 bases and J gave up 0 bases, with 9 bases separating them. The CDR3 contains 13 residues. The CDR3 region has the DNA TGCAGTGCTAGGAGCCGGAGCTCCTACGAGCAGTACTTC. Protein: CSARSRSSYEQYF.

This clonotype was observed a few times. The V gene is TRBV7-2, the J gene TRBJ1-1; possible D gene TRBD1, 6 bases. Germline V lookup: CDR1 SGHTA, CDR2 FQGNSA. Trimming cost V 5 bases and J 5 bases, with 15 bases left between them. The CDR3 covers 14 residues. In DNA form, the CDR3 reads TGTGCCAGCAGCATACAGCCTCAGGGGACTGAAGCTTTCTTT. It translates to CASSIQPQGTEAFF.

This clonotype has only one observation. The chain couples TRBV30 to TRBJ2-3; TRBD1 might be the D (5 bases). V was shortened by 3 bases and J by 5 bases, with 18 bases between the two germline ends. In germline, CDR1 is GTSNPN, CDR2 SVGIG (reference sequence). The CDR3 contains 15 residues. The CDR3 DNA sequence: TGTGCCTGGAGGTACGGACACTCAGATCAAGATACGCAGTATTTT. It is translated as CAWRYGHSDQDTQYF.

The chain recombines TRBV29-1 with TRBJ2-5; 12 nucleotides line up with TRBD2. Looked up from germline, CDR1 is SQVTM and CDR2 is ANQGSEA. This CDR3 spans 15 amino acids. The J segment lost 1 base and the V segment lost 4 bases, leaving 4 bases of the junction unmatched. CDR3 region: CSVGLAGAFQETQYF. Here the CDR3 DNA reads TGCAGCGTTGGACTAGCGGGGGCGTTCCAAGAGACCCAGTACTTC.

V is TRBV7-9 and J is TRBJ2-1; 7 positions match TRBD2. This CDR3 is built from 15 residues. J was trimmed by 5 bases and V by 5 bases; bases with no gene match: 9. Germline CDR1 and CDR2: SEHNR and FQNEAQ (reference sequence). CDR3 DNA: TGTGCCAGCAGCCACCCCCGGGGGGTAGACAATGAGCAGTTCTTC. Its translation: CASSHPRGVDNEQFF. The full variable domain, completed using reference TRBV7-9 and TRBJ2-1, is DTGVSQNPRHKITKRGQNVTFRCDPISEHNRLYWYRQTLGQGPEFLTYFQNEAQLEKSRLLSDRFSAERPKGSFSTLEIQRTEQGDSAMYLCASSHPRGVDNEQFFGPGTRLTVL.

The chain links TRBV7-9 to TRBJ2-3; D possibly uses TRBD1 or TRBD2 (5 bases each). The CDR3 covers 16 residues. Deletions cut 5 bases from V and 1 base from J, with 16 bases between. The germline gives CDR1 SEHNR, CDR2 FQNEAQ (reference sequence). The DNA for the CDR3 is TGTGCCAGCAGCGCGCTTGTGGGGACGGGCACAGATACGCAGTATTTT. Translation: CASSALVGTGTDTQYF.

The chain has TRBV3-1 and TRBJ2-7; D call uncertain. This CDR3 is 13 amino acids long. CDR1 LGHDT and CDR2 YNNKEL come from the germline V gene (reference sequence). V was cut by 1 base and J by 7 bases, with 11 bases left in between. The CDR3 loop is CASSQGSKGEQYF. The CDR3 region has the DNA TGTGCCAGCAGCCAAGGTAGCAAGGGAGAGCAGTACTTC.

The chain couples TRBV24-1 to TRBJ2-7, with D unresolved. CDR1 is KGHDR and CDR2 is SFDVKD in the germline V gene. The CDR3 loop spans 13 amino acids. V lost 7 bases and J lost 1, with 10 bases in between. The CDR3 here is CATSSGGSYEQYF. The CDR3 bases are TGTGCCACCAGCTCGGGCGGTTCCTACGAGCAGTACTTC.

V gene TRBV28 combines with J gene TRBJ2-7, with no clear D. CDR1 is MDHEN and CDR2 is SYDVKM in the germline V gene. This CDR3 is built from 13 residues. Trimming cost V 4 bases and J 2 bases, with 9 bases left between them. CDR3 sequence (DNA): TGTGCCAGCAGTTCCCGGACCCCCTACGAGCAGTACTTC. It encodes CASSSRTPYEQYF.